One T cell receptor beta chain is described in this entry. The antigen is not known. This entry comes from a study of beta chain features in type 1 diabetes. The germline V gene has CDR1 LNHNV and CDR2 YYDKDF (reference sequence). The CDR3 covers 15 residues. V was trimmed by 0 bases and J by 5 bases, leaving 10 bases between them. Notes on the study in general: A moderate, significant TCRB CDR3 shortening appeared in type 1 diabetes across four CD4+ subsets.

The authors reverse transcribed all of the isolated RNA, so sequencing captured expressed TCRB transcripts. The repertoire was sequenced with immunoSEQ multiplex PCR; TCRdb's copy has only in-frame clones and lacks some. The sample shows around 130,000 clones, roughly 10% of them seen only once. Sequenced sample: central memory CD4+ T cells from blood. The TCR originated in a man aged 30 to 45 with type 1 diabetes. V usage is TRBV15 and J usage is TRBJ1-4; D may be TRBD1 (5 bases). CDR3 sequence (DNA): TGTGCCACCAGCAGAGATCAGGGAGGAAATGAAAAACTGTTTTTT. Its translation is CATSRDQGGNEKLFF.